This TCR beta chain was identified in a study of OX40 agonist ivuxolimab in advanced cancers. Note on this clone: The antigen is undetermined.

The table came from immunoSEQ multiplex PCR; TCRdb's copy has only in-frame clones and leaves some out. The data hold tens of thousands of clones, with around nine tenths observed a single time. The CDR3 extends over 15 amino acids. Trimming stripped 6 bases from V and 2 bases from J, with 16 bases between. Germline CDR1 SNHLY, CDR2 FYNNEI. Study-wide findings and caveats: There were also nonresponders showing low normalized T-cell clonal expansion.

The sequence derives from an adult with an advanced solid tumor such as melanoma, head and neck, liver or kidney cancer. The specimen was CD4+ or CD8+ T cells sorted from blood, collected in a trial of the OX40 agonist ivuxolimab. The V call is TRBV2, the J call TRBJ2-5; D possibly corresponds to TRBD2 (6 bases). The CDR3 loop is CASRIRGLSQETQYF. CDR3 coding DNA: TGTGCCAGCAGAATTAGGGGACTTTCGCAAGAGACCCAGTACTTC.